This entry lists 9 T cell receptor beta chains sequenced from one sample in a study of blood T cell repertoires in COVID-19. Using immunoSEQ multiplex PCR, the repertoire was profiled, and TCRdb retains in-frame clones only, with some absent. The sample includes approximately 110,000 clones, around 88% of them seen just once. The source material was peripheral blood. Source of these receptors: a human donor in a cohort sampled during active COVID-19.

V is TRBV19 and J is TRBJ1-3; D possibly corresponds to TRBD1 (6 bases). CDR3 size: 17 residues. The germline V gene has CDR1 LNHDA and CDR2 SQIVND (reference sequence). Trimming shortened V by 7 bases and J by 4 bases, and 23 bases separated the two germline ends. The CDR3 DNA reads TGTGCCAGTAATACTGGCTTTCGTAGGGGGACGGGAAACACCATATATTTT. This codes for CASNTGFRRGTGNTIYF.

V usage is TRBV2 and J usage is TRBJ2-7; 12 nucleotides line up with TRBD2. CDR1 SNHLY and CDR2 FYNNEI come from the germline V gene. The CDR3 is 18 residues long. After removal of 6 bases from V and 1 base from J, the junction contained 13 bases not matched to a gene. The CDR3 DNA reads TGTGCCAGCAGGCCTGACCAACTAGCGGGAGGAGGGTCCTACGAGCAGTACTTC. Encoded protein: CASRPDQLAGGGSYEQYF.

The chain joins TRBV24-1 to TRBJ1-2; 8 nucleotides match TRBD1. Germline V gene sequence: CDR1 KGHDR, CDR2 SFDVKD. CDR3 length: 13 amino acids. V dropped 2 bases and J dropped 6; count of bases not matched to a gene: 1. The CDR3 nucleotides read TGTGCCACCAGTGATTACAGGGGGGATGGCTACACCTTC. Protein: CATSDYRGDGYTF.

J is TRBJ2-2 and V is TRBV9; TRBD2 aligns across 12 bases. CDR1 is SGDLS, CDR2 YYNGEE, per germline. Trimming at V came to 4 bases and at J to 4 bases, leaving 8 bases not matched to a gene. This CDR3 contains 17 residues. CDR3 DNA: TGTGCCAGCAGCTCAGGACTAGCGGGGACTATCACCGGGGAGCTGTTTTTT. As protein: CASSSGLAGTITGELFF.

The V gene is TRBV6-5, the J gene TRBJ2-1, with 8 positions matching TRBD2. V lost 4 bases to trimming and J lost 10 bases; unmatched junction nucleotides: 6. Per germline, CDR1 MNHEY and CDR2 SVGAGI. This CDR3 spans 13 amino acids. The CDR3 spells CASSSGLVGEQFF. CDR3 bases: TGTGCCAGCAGTTCGGGACTAGTCGGGGAGCAGTTCTTC.

This chain connects TRBV25-1 to TRBJ2-7; 7 bases match TRBD2. Losses at the gene ends were 3 bases for V and 0 bases for J; bases not matched to a gene: 5. CDR1 MGHDK and CDR2 SYGVNS come from the germline V gene. This CDR3 is built from 15 residues. The CDR3: CASSENGGSSYEQYF. The CDR3 DNA is TGTGCCAGCAGTGAGAACGGCGGGAGCTCCTACGAGCAGTACTTC.

V usage is TRBV19 and J usage is TRBJ1-2, with 9 bases aligning to TRBD1. The V gene's germline CDR1 is LNHDA and CDR2 SQIVND (reference sequence). The CDR3 has 12 amino acids. V lost 3 bases, J lost 12 bases, and 5 bases stayed unmatched. CDR3 in amino acids: CASSMGGQGHTF. CDR3 in DNA: TGTGCCAGTAGTATGGGCGGACAGGGGCACACCTTC.

This chain uses TRBV19 with TRBJ1-2, with 7 bases fitting TRBD1. The CDR3 sequence is 12 residues long. J gave up 8 bases and V 6 bases, and 6 bases lay outside the gene matches. The germline gives CDR1 LNHDA, CDR2 SQIVND (reference sequence). As DNA, the CDR3 is TGTGCCAGTAGAAAAGGGGGCGACGGCTACACCTTC. Translating it yields CASRKGGDGYTF.

The chain carries TRBV5-1 and TRBJ2-7; possible D gene TRBD2, 5 bases. The CDR3 has 16 amino acids. Germline V lookup: CDR1 SGHRS, CDR2 YFSETQ. Trimming cost V 4 bases and J 0 bases, with 17 bases left between them. Here the CDR3 reads CASSPYGGRSSYEQYF. The CDR3 nucleotides are TGCGCCAGCAGCCCCTACGGCGGGCGTAGCTCCTACGAGCAGTACTTC.